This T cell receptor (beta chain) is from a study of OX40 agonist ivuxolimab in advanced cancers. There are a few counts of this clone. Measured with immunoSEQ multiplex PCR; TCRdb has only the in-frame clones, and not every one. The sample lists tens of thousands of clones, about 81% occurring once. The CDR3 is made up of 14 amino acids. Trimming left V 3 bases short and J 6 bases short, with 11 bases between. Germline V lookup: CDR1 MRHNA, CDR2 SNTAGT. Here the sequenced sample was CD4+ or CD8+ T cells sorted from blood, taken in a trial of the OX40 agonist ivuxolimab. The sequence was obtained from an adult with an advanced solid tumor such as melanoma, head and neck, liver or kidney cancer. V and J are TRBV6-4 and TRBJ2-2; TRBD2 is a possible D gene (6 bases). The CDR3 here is CASSEAGGAGELFF. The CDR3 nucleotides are TGTGCCAGCAGTGAAGCCGGGGGTGCCGGGGAGCTGTTTTTT.